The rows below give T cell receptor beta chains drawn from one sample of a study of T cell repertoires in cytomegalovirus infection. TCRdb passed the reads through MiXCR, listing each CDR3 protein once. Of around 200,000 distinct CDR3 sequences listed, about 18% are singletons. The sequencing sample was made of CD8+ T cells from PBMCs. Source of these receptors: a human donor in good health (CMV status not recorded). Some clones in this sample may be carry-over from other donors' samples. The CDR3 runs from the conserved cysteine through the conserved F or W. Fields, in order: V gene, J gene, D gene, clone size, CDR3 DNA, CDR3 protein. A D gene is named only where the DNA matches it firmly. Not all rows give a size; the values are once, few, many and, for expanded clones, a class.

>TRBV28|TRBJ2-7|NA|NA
TGTGCCAGCAGTTTACCCACAGGGATCTACGAGCAGTACTTC
CASSLPTGIYEQYF
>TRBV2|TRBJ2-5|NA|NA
TGTGCCAGCAGTGAAGGCGGCGGCAGACAAGAGACCCAGTACTTC
CASSEGGGRQETQYF
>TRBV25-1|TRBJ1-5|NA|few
TGTGCCAGCAGTGTTAAGAGGGCCAATCAGCCCCAGCATTTT
CASSVKRANQPQHF
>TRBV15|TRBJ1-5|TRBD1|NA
TGTGCCACCAGAGGGACCCGACAGGGGATACAGCCCCAGCATTTT
CATRGTRQGIQPQHF
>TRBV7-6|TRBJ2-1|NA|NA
TGTGCCAGCAGCGCCCGAGGGGGGGACCCCTACAATGAGCAGTTCTTC
CASSARGGDPYNEQFF
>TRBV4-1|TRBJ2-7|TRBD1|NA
TGCGCCAGCAGCCGACAGGGGGCTTACGAGCAGTACTTC
CASSRQGAYEQYF
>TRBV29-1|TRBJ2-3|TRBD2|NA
TGCAGCGTTACCGTACCCATAGCGGGTCACACAGATACGCAGTATTTT
CSVTVPIAGHTDTQYF
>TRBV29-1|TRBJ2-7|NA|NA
TGCAGCGTTGCCGACCCGGGGCTCGAGCAGTACTTC
CSVADPGLEQYF
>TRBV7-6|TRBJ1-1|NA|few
TGTGCCAGCAGCTTAACCCGGGGCTCTGAAGCTTTCTTT
CASSLTRGSEAFF
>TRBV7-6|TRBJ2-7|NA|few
TGTGCCAGCAGCTTAGTGCTCGAGTCCTACGAGCAGTACTTC
CASSLVLESYEQYF
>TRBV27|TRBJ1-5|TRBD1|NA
TGTGCCAGCAGTTCAGGACAGGGCGGTCAGCCCCAGCATTTT
CASSSGQGGQPQHF
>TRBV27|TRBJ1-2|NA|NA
TGTGCCAGCTTCCGGCCGAGCAATGGCTACACCTTC
CASFRPSNGYTF
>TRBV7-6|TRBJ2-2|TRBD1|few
TGTGCCAGCGGCGTCCGACAGGGGCCGGGCGGGGAGCTGTTTTTT
CASGVRQGPGGELFF
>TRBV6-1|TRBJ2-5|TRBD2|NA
TGTGCCAGCAGTGAAGTTCTTAGCGGGGCCCTGGCCCAGTACTTC
CASSEVLSGALAQYF
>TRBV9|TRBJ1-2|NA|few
TGTGCCAGCAGCGAGGCTACCAGGGGACATGGCTACACCTTC
CASSEATRGHGYTF
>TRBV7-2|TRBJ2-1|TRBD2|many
TGTGCCAGCAGCTTTAGCGGGGGGGCCGACAATGAGCAGTTCTTC
CASSFSGGADNEQFF
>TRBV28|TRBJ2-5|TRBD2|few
TGTGCCAGCAGTTTAGGGACTAGCGGACTACAAGAGACCCAGTACTTC
CASSLGTSGLQETQYF
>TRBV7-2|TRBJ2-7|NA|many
TGTGCCAGCAGCTTAGTCTTTCCTCGGAACTCCTACGAGCAGTACTTC
CASSLVFPRNSYEQYF
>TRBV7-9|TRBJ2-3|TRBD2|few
TGTGCCAGCAGTTCTCCTATCCTGACTAGCGGGGGCACAGATACGCAGTATTTT
CASSSPILTSGGTDTQYF
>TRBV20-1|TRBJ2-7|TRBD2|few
TGCAGTGCCAGCTCCCTAGCGGGGGGCGGTTACGAGCAGTACTTC
CSASSLAGGGYEQYF
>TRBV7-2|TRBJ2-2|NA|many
TGTGCCAGCAGCTCGTCCCGCCGGGACAACGGATTCACCGGGGAGCTGTTTTTT
CASSSSRRDNGFTGELFF
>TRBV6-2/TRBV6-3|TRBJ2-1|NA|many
TGTGCCAGCAGCGAGTCAGGGGAACCGAGTGAGCAGTTCTTC
CASSESGEPSEQFF
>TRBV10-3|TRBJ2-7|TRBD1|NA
TGTGCCATCAGTGAGAAGAGGACAGGGGCCTACGAGCAGTACTTC
CAISEKRTGAYEQYF
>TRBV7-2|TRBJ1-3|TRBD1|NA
TGTGCCAGCAGCCGCGGGACAGGTTCGAGCTCTGGAAACACCATATATTTT
CASSRGTGSSSGNTIYF
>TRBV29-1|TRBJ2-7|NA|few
TGCAGCGTTGAATACCCGAACTCCTACGAGCAGTACTTC
CSVEYPNSYEQYF
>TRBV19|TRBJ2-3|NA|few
TGTGCCAGTAGTATGAGTGTCGGCAGGGGTGTCGTGGATACGCAGTATTTT
CASSMSVGRGVVDTQYF
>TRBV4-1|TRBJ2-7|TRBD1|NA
TGCGCCAGCAGCCTTCGTCTGACAGGGTCCGACGAGCAGTACTTC
CASSLRLTGSDEQYF
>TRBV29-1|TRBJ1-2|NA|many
TGCAGCGTTGGGACAGATGGTTATGGCTACACCTTC
CSVGTDGYGYTF
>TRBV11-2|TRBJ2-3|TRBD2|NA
TGTGCCAGCAGCTCCTATAGCGGGGGGGGCACAGATACGCAGTATTTT
CASSSYSGGGTDTQYF
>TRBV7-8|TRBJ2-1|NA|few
TGTGCCAGCAGCCATTCTTGGAATGAGCAGTTCTTC
CASSHSWNEQFF
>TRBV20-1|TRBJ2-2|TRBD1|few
TGCAGTGCCCTGGACAGGGAGAACACCGGGGAGCTGTTTTTT
CSALDRENTGELFF
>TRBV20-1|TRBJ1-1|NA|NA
TGCAGCGGCATGGATTTGGGCACTGAAGCTTTCTTT
CSGMDLGTEAFF
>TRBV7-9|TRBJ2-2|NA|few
TGTGCCAGCAGCCCACCCATGGGGGCTGACTCGAACACCGGGGAGCTGTTTTTT
CASSPPMGADSNTGELFF
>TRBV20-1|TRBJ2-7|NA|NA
TGCAGTGCTAGAGAAGGGCCGCAGAACCCCTCCTACGAGCAGTACTTC
CSAREGPQNPSYEQYF
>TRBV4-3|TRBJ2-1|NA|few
TGCGCCAGCAGCCTGACGATCGGGGCCGATGAGCAGTTCTTC
CASSLTIGADEQFF
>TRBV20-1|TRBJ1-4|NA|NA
TGCAGTGCTAGAGACCTTGGGGTCGCAACTAATGAAAAACTGTTTTTT
CSARDLGVATNEKLFF
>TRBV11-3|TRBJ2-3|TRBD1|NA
TGTGCCAGCAGCCCAGGGACAGCCACAGATACGCAGTATTTT
CASSPGTATDTQYF
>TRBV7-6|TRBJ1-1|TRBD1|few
TGTGCCAGCAGCTTAAGAGCAGGGGGAAACACTGAAGCTTTCTTT
CASSLRAGGNTEAFF
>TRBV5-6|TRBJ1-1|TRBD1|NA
TGTGCCAGCAGCTTGGCGCAGGGGGCGGGAACTGAAGCTTTCTTT
CASSLAQGAGTEAFF
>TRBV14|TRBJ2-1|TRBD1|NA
TGTGCCAGCAGCGGAAGCGGACAGGGGGCGGCTGGCGGTGAGCAGTTCTTC
CASSGSGQGAAGGEQFF
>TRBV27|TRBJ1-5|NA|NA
TGTGCCAGCAGTTTGGCAGGGGAAATCAATCAGCCCCAGCATTTT
CASSLAGEINQPQHF
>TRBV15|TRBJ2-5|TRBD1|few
TGTGCCACCAGCTGGGACAGGGAACAGACCCAGTACTTC
CATSWDREQTQYF
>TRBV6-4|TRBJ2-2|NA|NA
TGTGCCAGCAGTGCCAAGGGGGACACCGGGGAGCTGTTTTTT
CASSAKGDTGELFF
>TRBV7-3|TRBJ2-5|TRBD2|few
TGTGCCAGCTCTAGCGGGGGGACGCAAGAGACCCAGTACTTC
CASSSGGTQETQYF
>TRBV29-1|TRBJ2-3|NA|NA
TGCAGCGTTGAAGGACAGGGCACAGATACGCAGTATTTT
CSVEGQGTDTQYF
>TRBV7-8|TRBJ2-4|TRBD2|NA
TGTGCCAGCAGCCCACGAGGCGGACTAGCGGGGGTGATCAAAAACAGTCAGTACTTC
CASSPRGGLAGVIKNSQYF
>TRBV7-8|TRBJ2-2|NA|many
TGTGCCAGCAGCCCTGGGGCAATGATTGGGGAGCTGTTTTTT
CASSPGAMIGELFF
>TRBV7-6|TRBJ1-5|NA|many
TGTGCCAGCAGCTTAGCAGCGCGGGACTTCAATCAGCCCCAGCATTTT
CASSLAARDFNQPQHF
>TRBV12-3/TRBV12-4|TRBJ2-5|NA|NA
TGTGCCAGCAGTTTTATGGAGACCCAGTACTTC
CASSFMETQYF
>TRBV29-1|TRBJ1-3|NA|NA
TGCAGCGTTGAAGGACAGGCTGGAAACACCATATATTTT
CSVEGQAGNTIYF
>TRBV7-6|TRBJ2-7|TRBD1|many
TGTGCCAGCAGCTACGGGACAGACTACGAGCAGTACTTC
CASSYGTDYEQYF
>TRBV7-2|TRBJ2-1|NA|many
TGTGCCAGCAGCTTATTAAGGACGGCGTCCTACAATGAGCAGTTCTTC
CASSLLRTASYNEQFF
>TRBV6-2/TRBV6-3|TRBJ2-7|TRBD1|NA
TGTGCCAGCAGTTCACGGGACAGACTCTACGAGCAGTACTTC
CASSSRDRLYEQYF
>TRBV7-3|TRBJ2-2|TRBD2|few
TGTGCCAGCAGCTCTAAGGGGCCTAGAGCGGGGGGGCGCACCGGGGAGCTGTTTTTT
CASSSKGPRAGGRTGELFF
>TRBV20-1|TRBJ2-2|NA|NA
TGCAGTGCTAGGGGCCCCCCAGAGGTCACCGGGGAGCTGTTTTTT
CSARGPPEVTGELFF
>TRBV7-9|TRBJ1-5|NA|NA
TGTGCCAGCAGCGTCGGTATTAGCAATCAGCCCCAGCATTTT
CASSVGISNQPQHF
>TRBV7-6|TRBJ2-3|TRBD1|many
TGTGCCAGCAGCCCGGGACAGGGGTCCACAGATACGCAGTATTTT
CASSPGQGSTDTQYF
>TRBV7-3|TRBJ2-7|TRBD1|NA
TGTGCCAGCAGCTTTGACAGGGGCTTCGAGCAGTACTTC
CASSFDRGFEQYF